These 17 T cell receptor beta chains came from one sample sequenced in a study of blood T cell repertoires in COVID-19. Using immunoSEQ multiplex PCR, the repertoire was profiled, and TCRdb retains in-frame clones only, with some absent. The table records over 300,000 clones, 90% of them present only once. Input material: peripheral blood. These receptors were obtained from a young man with active or convalescent COVID-19.

This clone came up a few times. The same CDR3 also results from other DNA sequences found in this sample. CDR3 coding DNA: TGTGCCAGCAGTTTATACGGGGGTAACTATGGCTACACCTTC. It translates to CASSLYGGNYGYTF. The J gene is TRBJ1-2, the V gene TRBV28; tentatively, D is TRBD1 (5 bases). The germline CDR1 and CDR2 sequences are MDHEN and SYDVKM. Trimming cost V 1 base and J 1 base, with 7 bases left between them. The CDR3 consists of 14 residues.

The J gene is TRBJ1-3, the V gene TRBV20-1, with 7 bases matching TRBD1. With V trimmed by 6 bases and J by 2 bases, 16 bases remained unmatched. The CDR3 has 17 residues. Germline V gene data show CDR1 as DFQATT and CDR2 as SNEGSKA (reference sequence). CDR3 DNA: TGCAGTGCAAGTCCGAGGGACAGAGGCCCGCCTGGAAACACCATATATTTT. Amino acid sequence: CSASPRDRGPPGNTIYF.

This clone is a singleton in its sample. V usage is TRBV6-1 and J usage is TRBJ2-7; tentatively, D is TRBD2 (6 bases). Looked up from germline, CDR1 is MNHNS and CDR2 is SASEGT. The V end lost 2 bases, the J end lost 6 bases, and 11 bases lay between the germline ends. CDR3 size: 13 residues. The CDR3 loop is CASSEYRGGEQYF. CDR3 bases: TGTGCCAGCAGTGAATATCGGGGAGGCGAGCAGTACTTC.

The rearrangement uses TRBV6-5 and TRBJ2-5; 9 nucleotides line up with TRBD1. V lost 5 bases and J lost 6; bases outside the gene matches: 10. Germline loops: CDR1 MNHEY, CDR2 SVGAGI. This CDR3 has 15 amino acids. CDR3: CASSPDRGMMKTQYF. The CDR3, as DNA: TGTGCCAGCAGTCCAGACAGGGGGATGATGAAGACCCAGTACTTC.

This chain connects TRBV4-2 to TRBJ2-3; TRBD2 agrees at 9 bases. V was pared by 0 bases and J by 5 bases, with 6 bases of the junction left unmatched. CDR3 length equals 16 residues. Germline values: CDR1 LGHNA, CDR2 YNFKEQ. Written as DNA, the CDR3 is TGTGCCAGCAGCCAAGAAGTAGCGGGAGTTGGAGATACGCAGTATTTT. Protein sequence: CASSQEVAGVGDTQYF.

The V and J genes are TRBV7-2 and TRBJ1-3, with unresolved D. CDR1 SGHTA and CDR2 FQGNSA come from the germline V gene. The CDR3 covers 14 residues. The germline V and J ends were trimmed by 5 bases and 0 bases, with 8 bases remaining between them. Here the CDR3 reads CASSPRDSGNTIYF. CDR3 nucleotides: TGTGCCAGCAGCCCTAGAGACTCTGGAAACACCATATATTTT.

This clone has just a few counts. The gene calls are TRBV6-5 and TRBJ1-1; 7 nucleotides align to TRBD1. This CDR3 region has 15 residues. The junction had 8 bases not matched to a gene; V was cut back by 6 bases and J by 1 base. From germline, CDR1 is MNHEY and CDR2 SVGAGI. The CDR3 sequence: CASSRKGAGNTEAFF. The CDR3 nucleotides read TGTGCCAGCAGCCGGAAGGGGGCAGGGAACACTGAAGCTTTCTTT.

This clone was detected only once. The chain employs TRBV4-3 and TRBJ1-2, with 7 bases identical to TRBD1. CDR1 and CDR2 from the germline V gene are LGHNA and YSLEER. Germline trimming cut 4 bases from V and 6 bases from J; bases unmatched to any gene: 5. The CDR3 loop spans 13 amino acids. CDR3 loop: CASSRTGTDGYTF. Written as DNA, the CDR3 is TGCGCCAGCAGCCGCACCGGGACAGATGGCTACACCTTC.

The chain joins TRBV6-6 to TRBJ2-7; 10 nucleotides line up with TRBD2. J was trimmed by 3 bases and V by 5 bases; bases with no gene match: 16. Germline CDR1 MNHNY, CDR2 SVGAGI (reference sequence). This CDR3 has 18 residues. The CDR3 DNA reads as TGTGCCAGCAGTCCGGCGAACAGACTAGCGGGCGATTACTACGAGCAGTACTTC. It specifies CASSPANRLAGDYYEQYF.

The CDR3 is CASSIQGLGTEAFF. The DNA for the CDR3 is TGTGCCAGTAGTATACAGGGGCTTGGCACTGAAGCTTTCTTT. The chain uses TRBV19 and TRBJ1-1, with a tentative D call TRBD1 (6 bases). Looked up from germline, CDR1 is LNHDA and CDR2 is SQIVND (reference sequence). V dropped 2 bases and J dropped 4 bases, with 11 bases sitting between them. The CDR3 loop spans 14 amino acids.

The chain links TRBV7-9 to TRBJ2-7; TRBD1 is a possible D gene (6 bases). V gave up 1 base and J gave up 3 bases, with 16 bases separating them. The CDR3 loop spans 16 amino acids. The germline V gene has CDR1 SEHNR and CDR2 FQNEAQ (reference sequence). The CDR3 coding sequence is TGTGCCAGCAGCTTAGTTCTCGGGACAAGATACTACGAGCAGTACTTC. Translating it yields CASSLVLGTRYYEQYF.

The chain couples TRBV28 to TRBJ1-6; 9 bases match TRBD1. The J segment lost 5 bases and the V segment lost 5 bases, leaving 4 bases of the junction unmatched. Germline lookup yields CDR1 MDHEN and CDR2 SYDVKM. The CDR3 is 15 residues long. CDR3 nucleotide sequence: TGTGCCAGCAGTCCCTGGACAGGGGATAATTCACCCCTCCACTTT. Translated, it gives CASSPWTGDNSPLHF. The full variable domain, its missing parts supplied by reference TRBV28 and TRBJ1-6, is DVKVTQSSRYLVKRTGEKVFLECVQDMDHENMFWYRQDPGLGLRLIYFSYDVKMKEKGDIPEGYSVSREKKERFSLILESASTNQTSMYLCASSPWTGDNSPLHFGNGTRLTVT.

The chain joins TRBV4-1 to TRBJ2-7; D is ambiguous. V was trimmed by 2 bases and J by 3 bases, leaving 8 bases between them. The CDR3 has 13 amino acids. Germline V gene data show CDR1 as MGHRA and CDR2 as YSYEKL. CDR3 bases: TGCGCCAGCAGCCAACTAGTGGACTACGAGCAGTACTTC. Encoded protein: CASSQLVDYEQYF.

This chain joins TRBV11-2 and TRBJ2-1, with TRBD2 identical over 7 bases. There are 15 residues in the CDR3. V gave up 5 bases and J gave up 4 bases; unmatched junction bases: 8. From germline, CDR1 is SGHAT and CDR2 FQNNGV. CDR3 coding DNA: TGTGCCAGCAGCCGTGGGGGAGCGGGATACAATGAGCAGTTCTTC. Protein: CASSRGGAGYNEQFF.

V usage is TRBV7-2 and J usage is TRBJ2-1; 7 bases are shared with TRBD2. Germline assignment: CDR1 SGHTA and CDR2 FQGNSA. The CDR3 extends over 16 amino acids. After removal of 5 bases from V and 0 bases from J, the junction contained 7 bases not matched to a gene. CDR3 loop: CASSPRGLSSYNEQFF. The CDR3 coding sequence is TGTGCCAGCAGCCCGAGGGGACTATCCTCCTACAATGAGCAGTTCTTC.

The chain recombines TRBV10-3 with TRBJ1-3, with D perhaps TRBD1 (6 bases). The CDR3 contains 14 residues. Germline CDR1 and CDR2: ENHRY and SYGVKD. V was pared by 6 bases and J by 4 bases, with 13 bases between. The CDR3, as DNA: TGTGCCATCAGGGGAGAGGGGGTCGGAAACACCATATATTTT. It encodes CAIRGEGVGNTIYF.

This clone was detected once. The chain is built from TRBV28 and TRBJ1-3; TRBD1 might be the D (6 bases). V was trimmed by 4 bases and J by 7 bases, leaving 17 bases between them. Germline V gives CDR1 MDHEN, CDR2 SYDVKM. The CDR3 consists of 15 residues. As DNA, the CDR3 is TGTGCCAGCAGTTCGGGGGGACAAATGAAGAACACCATATATTTT. This gives the protein CASSSGGQMKNTIYF.